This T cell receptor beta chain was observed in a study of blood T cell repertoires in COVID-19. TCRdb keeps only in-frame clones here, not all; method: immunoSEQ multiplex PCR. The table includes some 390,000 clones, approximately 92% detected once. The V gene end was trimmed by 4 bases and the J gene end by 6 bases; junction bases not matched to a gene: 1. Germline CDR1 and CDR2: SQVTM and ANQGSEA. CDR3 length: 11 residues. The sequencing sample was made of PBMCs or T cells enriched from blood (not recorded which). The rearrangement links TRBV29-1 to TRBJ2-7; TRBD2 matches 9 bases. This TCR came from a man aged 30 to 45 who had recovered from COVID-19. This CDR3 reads CSVGRGGEQYF. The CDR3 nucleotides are TGCAGCGTTGGGCGGGGGGGCGAGCAGTACTTC.